The 18 T cell receptor beta chains below were found in one sample sequenced in a study of post-analysis software for immune sequencing data. Findings of the study overall: In patients, TRBV5-6, TRBV5-1 and TRBV20-1 belonged to roughly five TRBV segments found more frequently than in controls.

Unique molecular identifiers were present in the TCR beta cDNA libraries. TCRdb recomputed calls from the PCR reads with MiXCR, one row per CDR3 protein. The data contain some 190,000 distinct CDR3 sequences, approximately 29% of them singletons. Their specific antigens are unknown. Sequenced: blood. Every receptor here comes from a girl under 18 with multiple sclerosis.

This clonotype was observed many times. The chain joins TRBV29-1 to TRBJ2-1, with 12 nucleotides matching TRBD2. This CDR3 is 13 amino acids long. Germline values: CDR1 SQVTM, CDR2 ANQGSEA. J lost 8 bases, V lost 6 bases, and 5 bases had no gene match. The CDR3: CSVATSGRHEQFF. CDR3 nucleotide sequence: TGCAGCGTCGCGACTAGCGGGAGACATGAGCAGTTCTTC.

This clonotype appeared a few times. The chain links TRBV6-5 to TRBJ2-7; 7 nucleotides agree with TRBD2. V was pared by 2 bases and J by 7 bases, with 11 bases of the junction left unmatched. CDR3 length equals 15 residues. From germline, CDR1 is MNHEY and CDR2 SVGAGI. Here the CDR3 DNA reads TGTGCCAGCAGTTACAGGCGGGGGTCCTACAATGAGCAGTACTTC. It yields the protein CASSYRRGSYNEQYF.

With respect to this clonotype: A much larger clonotype is one base distant, so this may be a read error. The J gene is TRBJ2-7, the V gene TRBV12-3 or TRBV12-4; 11 positions agree with TRBD1. CDR3 size: 16 residues. The V gene end was trimmed by 7 bases and the J gene end by 4 bases; junction bases not matched to a gene: 12. The CDR3 is CASNPGPGQGEYEQYF. The CDR3 DNA reads TGTGCCAGCAATCCAGGCCCGGGACAGGGGGAATACGAGCAGTACTTC.

This clonotype was seen a handful of times. The chain has TRBV12-3 or TRBV12-4 and TRBJ1-5; TRBD1 might be the D (6 bases). V shed 1 base and J shed 1 base, with 14 bases lying between them. The CDR3 runs to 17 residues. The CDR3 loop is CASSLGWGARSNQPQHF. The CDR3, as DNA: TGTGCCAGCAGTTTAGGGTGGGGGGCTCGGAGCAATCAGCCCCAGCATTTT.

About this clonotype: A much larger clone lies one base from this, so it may be a read error. In this CDR3 the conserved last residue, phenylalanine or tryptophan, is missing, so a read error is likely. The V and J genes are TRBV5-6 and TRBJ2-1; D is unclear. The CDR3 covers 11 residues. The germline CDR1 and CDR2 sequences are SGHDT and YYEEEE. Trimming cost V 1 base and J 9 bases, with 5 bases left between them. The CDR3 reads CASSLWGEQFV. The DNA of the CDR3 is TGTGCCAGCAGCTTGTGGGGTGAGCAGTTCGTC.

This sequence joins TRBV7-8 and TRBJ2-5; 7 positions agree with TRBD2. In germline, CDR1 is SGHVS, CDR2 FQNEAQ. This CDR3 spans 13 amino acids. J gave up 11 bases and V 7 bases, and 13 bases lay outside the gene matches. CDR3 coding DNA: TGTGCCAGCACTTCTGCGGGAGTGGGGGAGCAGTACTTC. This encodes CASTSAGVGEQYF.

There are many counts of this clonotype. This rearrangement joins TRBV20-1 to TRBJ1-4; D possibly corresponds to TRBD1 (5 bases). The CDR3 spans 13 residues. The germline V and J ends were trimmed by 2 bases and 11 bases, with 15 bases remaining between them. Germline loops: CDR1 DFQATT, CDR2 SNEGSKA (reference sequence). The CDR3 region is CSARSRVWGKLFF. The CDR3 DNA sequence: TGCAGTGCTAGATCCAGGGTCTGGGGGAAACTGTTTTTT.

The rearrangement links TRBV6-5 to TRBJ1-3, with D uncertain. V lost 10 bases and J 2 bases, leaving 15 bases between the germline ends. The CDR3 covers 14 residues. Germline V gives CDR1 MNHEY, CDR2 SVGAGI. The CDR3 sequence is CATRALSAGNTIYF. CDR3 coding DNA: TGTGCCACCCGAGCACTCAGCGCTGGAAACACCATATATTTT.

The chain links TRBV30 to TRBJ2-1; a weak D match, TRBD2 (5 bases). The germline gives CDR1 GTSNPN, CDR2 SVGIG (reference sequence). The CDR3 runs to 14 residues. Trimming took 3 bases from V and 0 from J, leaving 9 bases between them. CDR3 sequence: CAWRGLNSYNEQFF. The CDR3 region has the DNA TGTGCCTGGAGAGGACTTAACTCCTACAATGAGCAGTTCTTC.

This clonotype was recorded many times. The CDR3 DNA follows: TGTGCCAGCAGGCTCCAGGAGGGGCAATATGGCTACACCTTC. Protein sequence: CASRLQEGQYGYTF. This chain joins TRBV6-6 and TRBJ1-2; possibly TRBD1 for D (5 bases). Looked up from germline, CDR1 is MNHNY and CDR2 is SVGAGI (reference sequence). CDR3 size: 14 residues. Trimming shortened V by 6 bases and J by 5 bases, and 16 bases separated the two germline ends.

This clonotype has more than one count but fewer than ten. This sequence joins TRBV28 and TRBJ2-7; D ambiguous. CDR1 and CDR2 from the germline V gene are MDHEN and SYDVKM. The CDR3 covers 11 residues. V was shortened by 9 bases and J by 6 bases, with 12 bases between the two germline ends. The CDR3 is CASQAWGEQYF. DNA of the CDR3: TGTGCCAGTCAGGCCTGGGGCGAGCAGTACTTC.

Note on this clonotype: It may be a read error: a sequence one base away is much more abundant. The chain uses TRBV28 and TRBJ2-1; D is undetermined. Trimming removed 5 bases at V and 10 bases at J, with 12 bases between. This CDR3 is built from 12 residues. Germline V gene data show CDR1 as MDHEN and CDR2 as SYDVKM. The CDR3 is CASSPQVVEQFF. The CDR3 nucleotides are TGTGCCAGCAGTCCCCAGGTTGTAGAGCAGTTCTTC. Full variable domain (rest looked up from reference TRBV28 and TRBJ2-1): DVKVTQSSRYLVKRTGEKVFLECVQDMDHENMFWYRQDPGLGLRLIYFSYDVKMKEKGDIPEGYSVSREKKERFSLILESASTNQTSMYLCASSPQVVEQFFGPGTRLTVL.

The sample holds a few counts of this clonotype. The gene calls are TRBV24-1 and TRBJ2-1; 13 bases line up with TRBD2. The CDR3 spans 19 residues. The germline CDR1 and CDR2 sequences are KGHDR and SFDVKD. V gave up 2 bases and J gave up 7 bases; unmatched junction bases: 13. CDR3 amino acids: CATSDSTSGRADGWNEQFF. CDR3 DNA: TGTGCCACCAGTGATTCTACTAGCGGGAGGGCCGATGGGTGGAATGAGCAGTTCTTC.

Worth noting for this clonotype: The junction departs from germline at one end; a sequencing error may be responsible. The J gene is TRBJ1-5, the V gene TRBV3-1; D is uncertain. Germline CDR1 is LGHDT and CDR2 is YNNKEL (reference sequence). The CDR3 is 12 residues long. The CDR3 protein is CTSSRDNQPQHF. The CDR3 DNA follows: TGTACCAGCAGCCGGGACAATCAGCCCCAGCATTTT.

Turning to this clonotype: A clone one base away is much larger, so this may be a read error. The J gene is TRBJ1-2, the V gene TRBV29-1; D may be TRBD1 (5 bases). Germline CDR1 reads SQVTM; CDR2 reads ANQGSEA. V dropped 6 bases and J dropped 5 bases, with 13 bases sitting between them. CDR3 length: 12 residues. The CDR3, as DNA: TGCAGCGTGTGGGAGGGACCTTATGGCTACACCTTC. Protein: CSVWEGPYGYTF.

The chain is built from TRBV18 and TRBJ2-3, with 10 nucleotides matching TRBD2. CDR1 is KGHSH and CDR2 is LQKENI in the germline V gene. The V gene end was trimmed by 3 bases and the J gene end by 0 bases; junction bases not matched to a gene: 3. The CDR3 covers 16 residues. CDR3 in amino acids: CASSPTSGTSTDTQYF. In nucleotides, the CDR3 is TGTGCCAGCTCACCTACTAGCGGGACTAGCACAGATACGCAGTATTTT.

In this sample, this clonotype turned up a few times. The J gene is TRBJ1-2, the V gene TRBV28, with no clear D. The CDR3 totals 17 residues. The V gene lost 4 bases and the J gene lost 2 bases, with 20 bases spanning the gap. The germline gives CDR1 MDHEN, CDR2 SYDVKM. CDR3 residues: CASSSPAPSQQNYGYTF. CDR3 nucleotides: TGTGCCAGCAGTTCCCCCGCCCCGTCTCAGCAAAACTATGGCTACACCTTC.

In its sample, this clonotype was seen many times. The chain has TRBV5-1 and TRBJ2-1, with TRBD1 matching 7 bases. This CDR3 region has 16 residues. CDR1 and CDR2 (germline): SGHRS, YFSETQ. V lost 0 bases and J lost 1; bases outside the gene matches: 4. In DNA, the CDR3 is TGCGCCAGCAGCTTGGTGGCAGGGGGTTCCTACAATGAGCAGTTCTTC. Protein: CASSLVAGGSYNEQFF.